The rows below give T cell receptor beta chains drawn from one sample of a study of blood T cell repertoires in COVID-19. Repertoires were generated with immunoSEQ multiplex PCR, while TCRdb's copy carries only in-frame clones and drops some. The repertoire includes 98,000 or so clones, more than 80% of them detected once, and approximately 26% sits in the top ten. The specimen sequenced was peripheral blood. These receptors were obtained from a man aged 55 to 69 with acute or convalescent COVID-19. The CDR3 runs from the conserved cysteine through the conserved F or W. The D gene is left open where the match is weak. Size is omitted from some rows. Given values are once, few, many or a class for expanded clones.

>-|TRBJ1-1|TRBV19|-
CASKGSGISNTEAFF
TGTGCCAGTAAGGGCTCCGGGATCTCGAACACTGAAGCTTTCTTT
>-|TRBJ1-1|TRBV10-3|-
CAISESVQQNTEAFF
TGTGCCATCAGTGAGTCGGTGCAACAGAACACTGAAGCTTTCTTT
>-|TRBJ2-1|TRBV5-1|-
CASSLAVPSNDEQFF
TGCGCCAGCAGCTTGGCGGTCCCAAGCAACGATGAGCAGTTCTTC
>-|TRBJ2-5|TRBV2|TRBD2
CASSAKTSGLLKETQYF
TGTGCCAGCAGCGCGAAGACTAGCGGGCTTCTGAAAGAGACCCAGTACTTC
>-|TRBJ2-3|TRBV10-1|TRBD1
CASKPGQLTDTQYF
TGCGCCAGCAAACCGGGACAGCTAACAGATACGCAGTATTTT
>once|TRBJ1-2|TRBV15|-
CATSRAGQGYGYGYTF
TGTGCCACCAGCAGAGCAGGTCAGGGATATGGATATGGCTACACCTTC
>-|TRBJ2-3|TRBV5-1|TRBD1
CASSFLSGQGADTQYF
TGCGCCAGCAGCTTTCTCTCGGGACAGGGGGCAGATACGCAGTATTTT
>-|TRBJ1-1|TRBV19|-
CASDVGGEAFF
TGTGCCAGCGACGTGGGGGGGGAGGCTTTCTTT
>-|TRBJ1-5|TRBV5-5|-
CASSLLENQPQHF
TGTGCCAGCAGCTTATTAGAGAATCAGCCCCAGCATTTT
>-|TRBJ1-2|TRBV5-6|-
CASSLADSGNYGYTF
TGTGCCAGCAGCTTGGCCGATTCAGGGAACTATGGCTACACCTTC
>once|TRBJ1-4|TRBV6-5|-
CASSATGEKLFF
TGTGCCAGCTCCGCTACAGGGGAAAAACTGTTTTTT
>-|TRBJ1-6|TRBV5-5|-
CASSLDRARVTPLHF
TGTGCCAGCAGCTTGGATCGGGCCAGGGTGACACCCCTCCACTTT
>-|TRBJ2-3|TRBV15|TRBD1
CATSRVGTGWTDTQYF
TGTGCCACCAGCAGAGTTGGGACAGGGTGGACAGATACGCAGTATTTT
>-|TRBJ2-1|TRBV7-6|TRBD2
CASSDPGLDYNEQFF
TGTGCCAGCAGCGATCCGGGACTAGACTACAATGAGCAGTTCTTC
>-|TRBJ1-1|TRBV3-1/TRBV3-2|-
CASSHYDQTEAFF
TGTGCCAGCAGCCATTATGATCAGACTGAAGCTTTCTTT
>-|TRBJ1-1|TRBV10-3|-
CAIRGGQGAPNTEAFF
TGTGCCATCAGAGGAGGGCAGGGCGCTCCGAACACTGAAGCTTTCTTT
>-|TRBJ2-3|TRBV29-1|TRBD1
CSLGQGVDTDTQYF
TGCAGCCTAGGACAGGGTGTGGACACAGATACGCAGTATTTT
>-|TRBJ1-1|TRBV11-3|-
CASSLVPGGKAFF
TGTGCCAGCAGCTTAGTTCCGGGGGGCAAGGCTTTCTTT
>-|TRBJ2-2|TRBV7-2|TRBD1
CASSPRDRVGTGELFF
TGTGCCAGCAGCCCTCGGGACAGGGTCGGCACCGGGGAGCTGTTTTTT
>-|TRBJ1-5|TRBV6-1|-
CASSERVSQPQHF
TGTGCCAGCAGTGAACGGGTCAGCCAGCCCCAGCATTTT
>-|TRBJ1-2|TRBV10-1|-
CASKDHLEGYTF
TGCGCCAGCAAAGACCACTTGGAGGGCTACACCTTC
>-|TRBJ1-2|TRBV19|TRBD1
CASRIDRGGYGYTF
TGTGCCAGCCGGATTGACAGGGGTGGCTATGGCTACACCTTC
>-|TRBJ2-1|TRBV20-1|-
CSASDLRAGHSYNEQFF
TGCAGTGCTAGTGATTTGCGAGCGGGACACTCCTACAATGAGCAGTTCTTC
>-|TRBJ2-2|TRBV5-1|TRBD2
CASSSGLGLPGELFF
TGCGCCAGCAGCTCGGGACTAGGACTACCCGGGGAGCTGTTTTTT
>-|TRBJ2-5|TRBV5-4|TRBD2
CASSSLAGETQYF
TGTGCCAGCAGCTCCTTAGCGGGAGAGACCCAGTACTTC
>-|TRBJ2-1|TRBV11-3|-
CASSLVLSSYNEQFF
TGTGCCAGCAGCTTAGTACTAAGCTCCTACAATGAGCAGTTCTTC
>-|TRBJ2-3|TRBV19|TRBD2
CASTKYGASGSSRRTDTQYF
TGTGCCAGTACCAAATATGGAGCTAGCGGGAGTAGTCGACGCACAGATACGCAGTATTTT
>-|TRBJ1-1|TRBV6-2/TRBV6-3|-
CASSSTGEGRTEAFF
TGTGCCAGCAGCTCGACAGGAGAGGGACGTACTGAAGCTTTCTTT
>once|TRBJ2-5|TRBV12-5|TRBD2
CASGQGLTSGSVQETQYF
TGTGCTAGTGGGCAGGGCCTGACTAGCGGGAGTGTACAAGAGACCCAGTACTTC
>-|TRBJ2-2|TRBV7-9|-
CASSLTGPGSGTGELFF
TGTGCCAGCAGCTTAACGGGTCCAGGGTCGGGTACCGGGGAGCTGTTTTTT
>-|TRBJ2-2|TRBV28|TRBD2
CASLAGTNTGELFF
TGTGCCAGCCTAGCGGGAACGAACACCGGGGAGCTGTTTTTT
>few|TRBJ2-1|TRBV15|TRBD2
CATSSRLGAGVTRMSYNEQFF
TGTGCCACCAGCAGCCGCCTTGGAGCGGGAGTAACCCGGATGTCCTACAATGAGCAGTTCTTC
>-|TRBJ1-4|TRBV4-2|-
CASSQDRLNEKLFF
TGTGCCAGCAGCCAAGACAGGCTTAATGAAAAACTGTTTTTT
>-|TRBJ1-4|TRBV28|-
CASRSPRIYNEKLFF
TGTGCCAGCAGGTCTCCTAGGATTTATAATGAAAAACTGTTTTTT
>-|TRBJ1-1|TRBV3-1/TRBV3-2|-
CASAAGEKAFF
TGTGCCAGCGCCGCCGGGGAGAAAGCTTTCTTT
>-|TRBJ1-1|TRBV3-1/TRBV3-2|-
CASSQGETETEAFF
TGTGCCAGCAGCCAAGGCGAAACGGAGACTGAAGCTTTCTTT
>-|TRBJ1-4|TRBV4-1|TRBD1
CASKLADREWEKLFF
TGCGCCAGCAAATTAGCCGACAGGGAGTGGGAAAAACTGTTTTTT
>-|TRBJ2-1|TRBV5-1|-
CASSLGGSTGLNEQFF
TGCGCCAGCAGCTTGGGGGGCTCCACCGGGCTCAATGAGCAGTTCTTC